Sequencing of this T cell receptor beta chain was carried out in a study of T cell clonotyping in hematopoietic cell transplantation. The CDR3 sequence is 17 residues long. The V and J ends lost 5 bases and 1 base respectively, with 20 bases between them. Looked up from germline, CDR1 is SEHNR and CDR2 is FQNEAQ (reference sequence). Assay used: immunoSEQ multiplex PCR; TCRdb lists only in-frame clones, some missing. The sample consists of about 12,000 clones, roughly nine tenths of them appearing once. The sequence was obtained from a human donor who either received an allogeneic hematopoietic cell transplant for a myeloid malignancy or was a related donor (not recorded which). Some clones in this sample may be carry-over from other donors' samples. The sequenced sample was peripheral blood mononuclear cells. This chain uses TRBV7-9 with TRBJ1-1, with TRBD1 as a possible D gene (5 bases). The CDR3 DNA reads as TGTGCCAGCAGCAAGACCCCAGAGCGGACACCGAACACTGAAGCTTTCTTT. It codes for CASSKTPERTPNTEAFF. Based on the CDR3 plus reference TRBV7-9 and TRBJ1-1, the full variable domain is DTGVSQNPRHKITKRGQNVTFRCDPISEHNRLYWYRQTLGQGPEFLTYFQNEAQLEKSRLLSDRFSAERPKGSFSTLEIQRTEQGDSAMYLCASSKTPERTPNTEAFFGQGTRLTVV.